Reported below is one T cell receptor (beta chain). Its antigen is unknown. The junction differs from germline at one of its ends, possibly a read error. These data belong to a study of vaccination and CD4 T cells after COVID-19. Regarding the study as a whole: Reactive clone data from convalescent patients indicated a median of about 88% appearing only post-vaccination.

Treatment defined: approximately nine-day PBMC culture with coronavirus spike peptide pools or control peptides (ViraFEST assay). During the years 2011-2018, before the COVID-19 pandemic, the unexposed donor's CD4+ T cells were collected. Once obtained from cultured CD4+ T cells, the DNA was sequenced using the Oncomine TCR Beta short-read assay. TCRdb passed the PCR reads through MiXCR, listing each CDR3 protein once. The table includes a few thousand distinct CDR3 sequences, around 26% detected once. Material: CD4+ T cells from blood, cultured in vitro. This receptor was taken from a human donor in good health.

CDR3 protein: CASTEGQGWDEQFF. In DNA, the CDR3 is TGTGCCAGCACTGAAGGACAGGGGTGGGATGAGCAGTTCTTC. The chain has TRBV2 and TRBJ2-1, with 9 bases that match TRBD1. The CDR3 extends over 14 amino acids. Germline CDR1 SNHLY, CDR2 FYNNEI.